This is a list of T cell receptor beta chains from one sample in a study of T cell clones after liver transplantation. Repertoires were generated with immunoSEQ multiplex PCR, while TCRdb's copy carries only in-frame clones and drops some. The sample contains tens of thousands of clones, around four fifths of which appear only once. Here the sequenced sample was CD4+ T cells from blood, taken at the 22-month timepoint. These receptors all stem from a human patient who received a liver transplant. Some of these T cells may belong to the graft donor. Each CDR3 is given with its conserved first and last residue. D genes are given only for firm matches. Only part of the rows carry a size: once, few, many, or a class if the clone is expanded.

v_gene,j_gene,abundance,d_gene,CDR3nt,CDR3aa
TRBV7-9,TRBJ1-1,NA,NA,TGTGCCAGCAGCTTATCAGGGCCCACTGAAGCTTTCTTT,CASSLSGPTEAFF
TRBV2,TRBJ2-7,once,NA,TGTGCCAGCAGTGATCGGCAGGGAACCTACGAGCAGTACTTC,CASSDRQGTYEQYF
TRBV4-1,TRBJ2-2,NA,TRBD2,TGCGCCAGCAGCCGGACCGGGACTAGCGGGATTGGCGGGGAGCTGTTTTTT,CASSRTGTSGIGGELFF
TRBV4-3,TRBJ1-4,NA,NA,TGCGCCAGCAGCCAAGAAGGCGGGGTTAATGAAAAACTGTTTTTT,CASSQEGGVNEKLFF
TRBV5-1,TRBJ1-2,NA,NA,TGCGCCAGCAGCTTGGAGGGACACGCACTCATTGGCTACACCTTC,CASSLEGHALIGYTF
TRBV11-2,TRBJ1-2,NA,TRBD1,TGTGCCAGCAGCCTTACCGGGACAGGGTTATCTGGCTACACCTTC,CASSLTGTGLSGYTF
TRBV18,TRBJ1-3,NA,TRBD1,TGTGCCAGCTCCCTAAGTGGGACAGTGCCATGGGACACCATATATTTT,CASSLSGTVPWDTIYF
TRBV9,TRBJ1-1,NA,NA,TGTGCCAGCACCATGGGTGCCGGAAGAAACACTGAAGCTTTCTTT,CASTMGAGRNTEAFF
TRBV2,TRBJ1-3,once,NA,TGTGCCAGCAGTGAAGCTGCAAAAAGCTCTGGAAACACCATATATTTT,CASSEAAKSSGNTIYF
TRBV7-3,TRBJ2-1,NA,TRBD2,TGTGCCAGCAGCCCGGACTGGGGGGGTGAGCAGTTCTTC,CASSPDWGGEQFF
TRBV19,TRBJ2-6,NA,TRBD1,TGTGCCAGTAGTAAAAAAAGGACAGGATTTGGGGCCAACGTCCTGACTTTC,CASSKKRTGFGANVLTF
TRBV2,TRBJ1-5,medium-sized,NA,TGTGCCAGCAGTCAAGGAGGGAGTCAGCCCCAGCATTTT,CASSQGGSQPQHF
TRBV6-6,TRBJ1-2,NA,TRBD1,TGTGCCAGCAGTTCACGGGACAGGTCTCTCTACACCTTC,CASSSRDRSLYTF
TRBV28,TRBJ1-3,NA,NA,TGTGCCAGCAGTTTTGGGCAGGCGGCTCGAAACACCATATATTTT,CASSFGQAARNTIYF
TRBV11-2,TRBJ1-1,NA,NA,TGTGCCAGCAGCTTAGGCAGGGATCGATTCTTT,CASSLGRDRFF
TRBV10-3,TRBJ2-5,NA,TRBD2,TGTGCCACCAGCGGTAGCGGGGTGGAGACCCAGTACTTC,CATSGSGVETQYF
TRBV5-1,TRBJ2-5,NA,NA,TGCGCCAGCAGCTTGGCCACCCCCATAGAGACCCAGTACTTC,CASSLATPIETQYF
TRBV12-5,TRBJ1-2,few,NA,TGTGCCTCGTACGGGGTGGGTTACGGCTACACCTTC,CASYGVGYGYTF
TRBV18,TRBJ1-5,NA,NA,TGTGCCAGCTCACCGGCAGGCAATCAGCCCCAGCATTTT,CASSPAGNQPQHF
TRBV6-1,TRBJ2-3,NA,NA,TGTGCCAGCAGCGATCAATCAGGGTCAGATACGCAGTATTTT,CASSDQSGSDTQYF
TRBV30,TRBJ1-2,NA,NA,TGTGCCTGGAGTGTGGCCGGGACTGCCGGATTTGGCTACACCTTC,CAWSVAGTAGFGYTF
TRBV27,TRBJ2-2,NA,NA,TGTGCCAGCAGTTTACGTGGATTAACCGCGAATGGCGGGGAGCTGTTTTTT,CASSLRGLTANGGELFF
TRBV2,TRBJ2-2,NA,NA,TGTGCCAGCAGTGAACTGGCGAACACCGGGGAGCTGTTTTTT,CASSELANTGELFF
TRBV6-5,TRBJ2-7,NA,NA,TGTGCCAGCAGTTACTCATCAGGGCCTCCCTACGAGCAGTACTTC,CASSYSSGPPYEQYF
TRBV5-1,TRBJ1-1,NA,NA,TGCGCCAGCAGCTTGGACGGGACACCTGAAGCTTTCTTT,CASSLDGTPEAFF
TRBV10-1,TRBJ1-5,few,NA,TGCGCCAGCAGTGCCAGACGGAATAGCAATCAGCCCCAGCATTTT,CASSARRNSNQPQHF
TRBV5-1,TRBJ2-1,NA,TRBD2,TGCGCCAGACCTAAGCCGGGCTCCGGGGAGGGGTCCCATGAGCAGTTCTTC,CARPKPGSGEGSHEQFF
TRBV9,TRBJ2-3,NA,TRBD2,TGTGCCAGCAGTCTAGCGGGGGCCCTCACAGATACGCAGTATTTT,CASSLAGALTDTQYF
TRBV7-2,TRBJ1-4,NA,NA,TGTGCCAGCAGCTCCAGGATACCTCGCACTAATGAAAAACTGTTTTTT,CASSSRIPRTNEKLFF
TRBV7-2,TRBJ1-1,NA,TRBD1,TGTGCCAGCAGCTTTGACAGGGCCCCCGCCGAAGCTTTCTTT,CASSFDRAPAEAFF
TRBV1,TRBJ1-3,NA,NA,TGCACCAGCAGCCAAGAGGAGTACAGCTCTGGAAACACCATATATTTT,CTSSQEEYSSGNTIYF
TRBV4-2,TRBJ2-7,NA,NA,TGTGCCAGCAGCCAAGATGTAGGGGCTGCGACTAGTTTTCCCTACGAGCAGTACTTC,CASSQDVGAATSFPYEQYF
TRBV11-2,TRBJ1-2,medium-sized,NA,TGTGCCAGCAGCTTAGATAACAGGGCCTTCGCCTATGGCTACACCTTC,CASSLDNRAFAYGYTF
TRBV30,TRBJ1-2,NA,NA,TGTGCCCGGGGGGGGGACTTTGGCTACACCTTC,CARGGDFGYTF
TRBV6-4,TRBJ2-3,NA,TRBD2,TGTGCCAGCAGTGACGGGACTAGCGGCACAGATACGCAGTATTTT,CASSDGTSGTDTQYF
TRBV5-6,TRBJ2-2,once,NA,TGTGCCAGCAGCCAGTACGGGGTAAACACCGGGGAGCTGTTTTTT,CASSQYGVNTGELFF
TRBV4-3,TRBJ2-5,NA,NA,TGCGCCAGCAGCCAAGACTTCGGGTCAGAGACCCAGTACTTC,CASSQDFGSETQYF
TRBV28,TRBJ1-4,few,NA,TGTGCCAGCAAGGGGGGGGCAGGGGAAAAACTGTTTTTT,CASKGGAGEKLFF
TRBV11-3,TRBJ2-3,many,NA,TGTGCCAGCAGCTTAGAAAGGGGAGAGGGCACAGATACGCAGTATTTT,CASSLERGEGTDTQYF
TRBV7-2,TRBJ2-1,NA,NA,TGTGCCAGCAGCCCCGTGAATGAGCAGTTCTTC,CASSPVNEQFF
TRBV19,TRBJ1-2,NA,NA,TGTGCCAGTAGGGTAGTCACCTTC,CASRVVTF
TRBV5-4,TRBJ2-7,NA,NA,TGTGCCAGCAGCTTGAGCGCGTCTATCCGGGAGCAGTACTTC,CASSLSASIREQYF
TRBV7-2,TRBJ1-5,NA,TRBD1,TGTGCCAGCAGCTTAATGGGGGAGGGGGCCAATCAGCCCCAGCATTTT,CASSLMGEGANQPQHF
TRBV5-1,TRBJ1-1,NA,NA,TGCGCCAGCAGCCCCTTTTTGGGGGCAGACTTGAACACTGAAGCTTTCTTT,CASSPFLGADLNTEAFF
TRBV5-4,TRBJ1-3,NA,NA,TGTGCCAGCAGCTTATGGCTGCCCTCTGGAAACACCATATATTTT,CASSLWLPSGNTIYF